What follows are 15 T cell receptor beta chains derived from one specimen sequenced in a study of blood T cell repertoires in COVID-19. Sequenced by immunoSEQ multiplex PCR; TCRdb stores in-frame clones only, minus some. The sample carries over 250,000 clones, about nine tenths recorded once. The sequencing input was peripheral blood. The source is a man aged 50-60 years with acute or convalescent COVID-19.

The count of this clone is one. The V and J genes are TRBV7-3 and TRBJ2-3; 9 bases map to TRBD2. The CDR3 is made up of 15 amino acids. The V and J ends lost 7 bases and 0 bases, in that order; junction bases with no gene match: 5. Germline values: CDR1 SGHTA, CDR2 FQGTGA. The CDR3 DNA reads as TGTGCCAGCAACCAGCGGGGGGCCAGCACAGATACGCAGTATTTT. Its protein product is CASNQRGASTDTQYF.

The rearrangement joins TRBV18 to TRBJ2-6, with a weak D call TRBD1 (5 bases). Deletions cut 6 bases from V and 0 bases from J, with 12 bases between. CDR1 KGHSH and CDR2 LQKENI come from the germline V gene. The CDR3 runs to 16 residues. The chain's CDR3 is CASSLNGASGANVLTF. As DNA, the CDR3 is TGTGCCAGCTCTCTAAATGGGGCCTCTGGGGCCAACGTCCTGACTTTC.

A note on this clone: A much larger clone lies one base from this, so it may be a read error. Other DNA sequences in the sample encode the same CDR3. The chain couples TRBV27 to TRBJ1-5; D perhaps matches TRBD1 (5 bases). With 5 bases removed from V and 0 bases from J, the gap between germline ends came to 8 bases. CDR1 is MNHEY and CDR2 is SMNVEV in the germline V gene (reference sequence). The CDR3 totals 14 residues. The DNA for the CDR3 is TGTGCCAGCAGTGACAGATATAGCAATCAGCCCCAGCATTTT. The encoded protein is CASSDRYSNQPQHF.

J is TRBJ2-1 and V is TRBV7-2; 8 nucleotides line up with TRBD1. The ends lost 2 bases at V and 4 bases at J; junction bases unmatched: 4. The germline V gene encodes CDR1 SGHTA and CDR2 FQGNSA. There are 15 residues in the CDR3. This CDR3 is CASSLSRGLYNEQFF. CDR3 DNA: TGTGCCAGCAGCTTATCCAGGGGGCTGTACAATGAGCAGTTCTTC.

The rearrangement links TRBV7-8 to TRBJ2-1; TRBD1 is a possible D gene (6 bases). Germline CDR1 reads SGHVS; CDR2 reads FQNEAQ. The CDR3 is 15 amino acids. The ends were cut back, 7 bases at V and 2 bases at J, with 15 bases in the middle. In DNA, the CDR3 is TGTGCCAGCACCCAGGTAGGGGGAACCTACAATGAGCAGTTCTTC. It yields the protein CASTQVGGTYNEQFF.

The V call is TRBV3-1 (or the pseudogene TRBV3-2), the J call TRBJ1-4; the D is unclear. Trimming left V 6 bases short and J 5 bases short, with 13 bases between. CDR3 length: 14 amino acids. CDR1 and CDR2 (germline): LGHDT, YNNKEL (reference sequence). The CDR3 protein is CASSPSYQNEKLFF. The CDR3 nucleotides are TGTGCCAGCAGTCCCTCTTACCAGAATGAAAAACTGTTTTTT.

The chain uses TRBV6-6 and TRBJ1-1; D is undetermined. CDR3 length: 15 amino acids. Germline V CDR1 and CDR2: MNHNY, SVGAGI (reference sequence). The V and J ends lost 6 bases and 6 bases respectively, with 20 bases between them. The CDR3 DNA follows: TGTGCCAGCAGGCAGGCGATACAGTCAGGTGCTGAAGCTTTCTTT. It translates to CASRQAIQSGAEAFF.

The chain couples TRBV6-5 to TRBJ1-6; no clear D gene. In germline, CDR1 is MNHEY, CDR2 SVGAGI. The CDR3 is 14 residues long. Trimming pared 5 bases from V and 10 bases from J, leaving 15 bases between. The CDR3 coding sequence is TGTGCCAGCAGTCCCCGAAGGGAGAAGTCACCCCTCCACTTT. This encodes CASSPRREKSPLHF.

The rearrangement links TRBV5-1 to TRBJ1-2, with D possibly TRBD1 on 6 matching bases. In germline, CDR1 is SGHRS, CDR2 YFSETQ. The germline V and J ends were trimmed by 0 bases and 7 bases, with 10 bases remaining between them. The CDR3 consists of 13 residues. CDR3 sequence: CASSLAGGGGYTF. CDR3 nucleotide sequence: TGCGCCAGCAGCTTGGCTGGGGGCGGTGGCTACACCTTC. The complete variable domain, with remaining parts taken from reference TRBV5-1 and TRBJ1-2, reads KAGVTQTPRYLIKTRGQQVTLSCSPISGHRSVSWYQQTPGQGLQFLFEYFSETQRNKGNFPGRFSGRQFSNSRSEMNVSTLELGDSALYLCASSLAGGGGYTFGSGTRLTVV.

The table lists this clone with a few counts. This chain links TRBV4-1 with TRBJ1-6, with a tentative D call TRBD1 (6 bases). Germline assignment: CDR1 MGHRA and CDR2 YSYEKL. The ends were cut back, 3 bases at V and 7 bases at J, with 13 bases in the middle. CDR3 size: 15 residues. CDR3: CASSHAFQGNSPLHF. The CDR3, as DNA: TGCGCCAGCAGCCACGCTTTTCAGGGGAATTCACCCCTCCACTTT.

This chain uses TRBV27 with TRBJ1-4; 8 bases line up with TRBD1. J lost 8 bases, V lost 4 bases, and 15 bases had no gene match. The CDR3 is 17 residues long. Germline V CDR1 and CDR2: MNHEY, SMNVEV (reference sequence). This chain's CDR3 is CASSSHRDRGNLEKLFF. CDR3 DNA: TGTGCCAGCAGTTCCCACCGCGACAGGGGAAACTTAGAAAAACTGTTTTTT.

This chain connects TRBV7-8 to TRBJ2-3; 10 bases line up with TRBD1. Germline assignment: CDR1 SGHVS and CDR2 FQNEAQ. The CDR3 runs to 16 residues. Trimming took 5 bases from V and 0 from J; bases not matched to a gene: 5. This chain's CDR3 is CASSRGQGFSTDTQYF. The CDR3 bases are TGTGCCAGCAGCCGGGGACAGGGGTTTAGCACAGATACGCAGTATTTT.

The chain is built from TRBV10-3 and TRBJ1-4, with D maybe TRBD1 (6 bases). Germline CDR1 reads ENHRY; CDR2 reads SYGVKD. The CDR3 has 14 residues. The V and J ends lost 6 bases and 7 bases respectively, with 15 bases between them. CDR3 coding DNA: TGTGCCATCAGGGGGACATCGAGGGGTGAAAAACTGTTTTTT. It codes for CAIRGTSRGEKLFF.

The gene calls are TRBV9 and TRBJ1-5, with D perhaps TRBD1 (6 bases). V gave up 5 bases and J gave up 6 bases, with 18 bases separating them. The CDR3 runs to 15 residues. CDR1 and CDR2 from the germline V gene are SGDLS and YYNGEE. In nucleotides, the CDR3 is TGTGCCAGCAGTACGACAGGCGAGATGCGTCAGCCCCAGCATTTT. It encodes CASSTTGEMRQPQHF.

V is TRBV7-3 and J is TRBJ2-3; 8 bases line up with TRBD2. V gave up 5 bases and J gave up 4 bases; unmatched junction bases: 8. The germline V gene encodes CDR1 SGHTA and CDR2 FQGTGA. The CDR3 contains 15 residues. CDR3 loop: CASSMTSVPADTQYF. The DNA for the CDR3 is TGTGCCAGCAGCATGACTAGCGTCCCCGCAGATACGCAGTATTTT.